This T cell receptor (beta chain) was documented in a study of molecular identifiers for immune sequencing clone quantification. The sample holds one count of this clonotype. This may be a read error: a much more frequent sequence differs by one nucleotide. The V gene's germline CDR1 is SGHVS and CDR2 FNYEAQ. Trimming shortened V by 5 bases and J by 9 bases, and 11 bases separated the two germline ends. CDR3 length: 13 residues. Listed TCR primers, together with previously described methods, were used for the bulk TCR libraries. TCRdb fed the PCR reads into MiXCR, producing one record per CDR3 protein. The repertoire consists of some 320,000 distinct CDR3 sequences, with around 21% occurring once and the leading ten covering roughly 0.86%.

The chain carries TRBV7-6 and TRBJ1-6; D is unresolved. This TCR was recovered from a human donor in good health. Some libraries in this study had Jurkat cell RNA spiked in. Sequencing input: naive CD8+ T cells from blood, with Jurkat cell RNA spiked in. As for subset: FACS-sorted CD8+CD4-CCR7+CD45RA+ naive T cells. CDR3 sequence: CASSADACSPLHF. The CDR3 DNA reads as TGTGCCAGCAGCGCGGACGCGTGTTCACCCCTCCACTTT.